These T cell receptor beta chains were read from a single sample in a study of cytomegalovirus exposure and HLA in healthy donors. Profiled with immunoSEQ multiplex PCR; TCRdb holds only in-frame clones, not every one. The sample shows some 71,000 clones, about 73% of them seen only once. Sequenced: PBMCs. These receptors were taken from a woman in her fifties or sixties in good health and CMV-seropositive. Each CDR3 is given with its conserved first and last residue. The D gene is left open where the match is weak. Not every row has a clone size; where given, it reads once, few, many or a size class.

size	J	D	V	CDR3	DNA
few	TRBJ1-2	TRBD1	TRBV28	CASSSEDRGLIQGYTF	TGTGCCAGCAGTTCGGAAGACAGGGGCCTCATCCAGGGCTACACCTTC
.	TRBJ2-1	TRBD2	TRBV6-4	CASRPGGQNNEQFF	TGTGCCAGCAGGCCGGGGGGGCAAAACAATGAGCAGTTCTTC
.	TRBJ2-7	.	TRBV9	CASSVDRYSYEQYF	TGTGCCAGCAGCGTAGATCGTTATTCCTACGAGCAGTACTTC
few	TRBJ1-2	.	TRBV19	CASRQGLDGYGYTF	TGTGCCAGTAGGCAGGGGCTGGATGGGTATGGCTACACCTTC
.	TRBJ1-5	TRBD1	TRBV28	CASSLPDRDNQPQHF	TGTGCCAGCAGTTTACCCGACAGGGACAATCAGCCCCAGCATTTT
.	TRBJ1-1	.	TRBV2	CASNQISTEAFF	TGTGCCAGCAATCAAATTTCCACTGAAGCTTTCTTT
once	TRBJ2-7	.	TRBV6-5	CASSYQGGYEQYF	TGTGCCAGCAGTTACCAAGGGGGCTACGAGCAGTACTTC
few	TRBJ1-2	.	TRBV5-4	CASSLGGQLDYGYTF	TGTGCCAGCAGCTTGGGGGGGCAGTTGGACTATGGCTACACCTTC
.	TRBJ2-5	TRBD2	TRBV5-1	CASSFSGGLEETQYF	TGCGCCAGCAGCTTTAGCGGGGGGCTGGAAGAGACCCAGTACTTC
.	TRBJ2-3	TRBD2	TRBV5-1	CASSGSGRVATDTQYF	TGCGCCAGCAGCGGGAGCGGGAGGGTCGCCACAGATACGCAGTATTTT
once	TRBJ2-7	.	TRBV7-9	CASSSPTRIHEQYF	TGTGCCAGCAGCTCCCCGACTAGGATCCACGAGCAGTACTTC
few	TRBJ1-2	.	TRBV28	CASGLRGGHGYTF	TGTGCCAGCGGGCTTAGGGGGGGCCATGGCTACACCTTC
.	TRBJ2-3	TRBD2	TRBV19	CASSMTSGEFTDTQYF	TGTGCCAGTAGTATGACTAGCGGGGAATTCACAGATACGCAGTATTTT
.	TRBJ2-1	TRBD2	TRBV27	CASSLSFLLRGVGGEQFF	TGTGCCAGCAGTTTATCCTTCCTTTTACGGGGGGTCGGGGGTGAGCAGTTCTTC
.	TRBJ2-3	TRBD2	TRBV5-1	CASSVFGGSTDTQYF	TGCGCCAGCAGCGTCTTCGGGGGGTCCACAGATACGCAGTATTTT
.	TRBJ2-7	TRBD1	TRBV9	CASSPTGQGWFEQYF	TGTGCCAGCAGCCCGACCGGACAGGGGTGGTTCGAGCAGTACTTC
.	TRBJ2-2	.	TRBV2	CASRVSLEGANTGELFF	TGTGCCAGCAGAGTATCTTTAGAGGGAGCCAACACCGGGGAGCTGTTTTTT
few	TRBJ2-1	TRBD1	TRBV7-2	CASSTRGQGRLYEQFF	TGTGCCAGCAGCACCAGGGGACAGGGGCGACTTTATGAGCAGTTCTTC
once	TRBJ1-4	.	TRBV28	CASSPGGGGDEKLFF	TGTGCCAGCAGTCCCGGGGGGGGCGGGGATGAAAAACTGTTTTTT
.	TRBJ2-1	.	TRBV29-1	CSVSPGVAEQFF	TGCAGCGTTTCCCCAGGGGTCGCTGAGCAGTTCTTC
few	TRBJ2-7	TRBD2	TRBV4-2	CASSLVVGGPAEQYF	TGTGCCAGCAGCCTCGTAGTGGGAGGGCCGGCCGAGCAGTACTTC
.	TRBJ1-4	TRBD1	TRBV2	CASSEAAGGNEKLFF	TGTGCCAGCAGTGAGGCGGCAGGGGGAAATGAAAAACTGTTTTTT
.	TRBJ1-4	TRBD1	TRBV10-2	CASRNPGQGGGEKLFF	TGCGCCAGCAGGAACCCCGGACAGGGCGGGGGTGAAAAACTGTTTTTT
.	TRBJ2-5	TRBD1	TRBV28	CASSAGTGRTTQYF	TGTGCCAGCAGTGCCGGGACAGGGCGGACGACCCAGTACTTC
few	TRBJ2-7	.	TRBV6-6	CASSYSPGERSYEQYF	TGTGCCAGCAGTTACTCTCCGGGGGAGCGTTCTTACGAGCAGTACTTC
.	TRBJ2-1	.	TRBV5-4	CASSLLAVGDNEQFF	TGTGCCAGCAGCTTGCTAGCCGTGGGTGACAATGAGCAGTTCTTC
.	TRBJ1-1	.	TRBV29-1	CSVGVGAGTEAFF	TGCAGCGTTGGGGTAGGGGCAGGGACTGAAGCTTTCTTT
.	TRBJ1-1	.	TRBV19	CASSIVSGRTEAFF	TGTGCCAGTAGTATAGTGTCAGGGCGCACTGAAGCTTTCTTT
.	TRBJ2-5	.	TRBV5-1	CASSLALAGGTQETQYF	TGCGCCAGCAGCTTGGCGCTAGCAGGGGGGACACAAGAGACCCAGTACTTC
.	TRBJ1-1	.	TRBV7-7	CASSQGEDTEAFF	TGTGCCAGCAGTCAGGGTGAGGACACTGAAGCTTTCTTT
.	TRBJ2-5	TRBD2	TRBV10-3	CAISDGGGRQETQYF	TGTGCCATCAGTGACGGGGGCGGGAGGCAAGAGACCCAGTACTTC
.	TRBJ1-5	.	TRBV19	CASSINPGNQPQHF	TGTGCCAGTAGTATAAATCCGGGCAATCAGCCCCAGCATTTT
.	TRBJ1-4	.	TRBV9	CASSAQAGQNEKLFF	TGTGCCAGCAGCGCCCAAGCGGGCCAGAATGAAAAACTGTTTTTT
.	TRBJ1-5	.	TRBV4-2	CASSQEQGSNQPQHF	TGTGCCAGCAGCCAAGAACAGGGAAGCAATCAGCCCCAGCATTTT
.	TRBJ2-5	TRBD1	TRBV30	CAWSPGTGTQETQYF	TGTGCCTGGAGTCCCGGGACAGGAACGCAGGAGACCCAGTACTTC
few	TRBJ1-2	.	TRBV30	CAWSVRQERDYGYTF	TGTGCCTGGAGTGTAAGACAGGAGAGGGACTATGGCTACACCTTC
.	TRBJ1-5	.	TRBV10-1	CASSENTNQPQHF	TGCGCCAGCAGTGAAAACACAAATCAGCCCCAGCATTTT
.	TRBJ1-2	TRBD1	TRBV6-1	CASSESTGTGDGYTF	TGTGCCAGCAGTGAGTCTACCGGGACAGGGGATGGCTACACCTTC
few	TRBJ2-5	TRBD1	TRBV5-6	CASSYQQGRETQYF	TGTGCCAGCAGCTACCAACAGGGGAGAGAGACCCAGTACTTC
.	TRBJ1-2	.	TRBV6-1	CASSEGWGVTSGYTF	TGTGCCAGCAGTGAAGGCTGGGGGGTCACGTCTGGCTACACCTTC
.	TRBJ2-5	.	TRBV11-2	CASSSSLETQYF	TGTGCCAGCAGCTCGAGTCTGGAGACCCAGTACTTC
.	TRBJ2-7	TRBD2	TRBV7-3	CASSLISGGYEQYF	TGTGCCAGCAGCTTAATCAGCGGGGGCTACGAGCAGTACTTC
few	TRBJ2-7	TRBD2	TRBV6-6	CASSYSTGGAYEQYF	TGTGCCAGCAGTTACTCTACGGGAGGGGCCTACGAGCAGTACTTC
.	TRBJ2-7	.	TRBV2	CALTDSNYEQYF	TGTGCCTTAACGGACAGCAATTACGAGCAGTACTTC
few	TRBJ2-3	TRBD2	TRBV5-4	CASSPGTSGGQTQYF	TGTGCCAGCAGCCCAGGGACTAGCGGGGGGCAGACGCAGTATTTT
few	TRBJ2-1	TRBD1	TRBV11-3	CASSPPSTGSRAEQFF	TGTGCCAGCAGCCCCCCGTCGACAGGGTCTCGAGCTGAGCAGTTCTTC
.	TRBJ1-1	.	TRBV10-3	CAIKPPWGDTEAFF	TGTGCCATCAAGCCGCCTTGGGGCGATACTGAAGCTTTCTTT
.	TRBJ1-3	.	TRBV14	CASSQESGRARNTIYF	TGTGCCAGCAGCCAAGAGTCGGGCAGGGCAAGAAACACCATATATTTT
.	TRBJ2-7	TRBD2	TRBV14	CASSQSVGLASYEQYF	TGTGCCAGCAGCCAATCCGTTGGACTAGCGTCTTACGAGCAGTACTTC
few	TRBJ1-2	.	TRBV6-5	CASSYSGPRGYTF	TGTGCCAGCAGTTACAGCGGCCCCCGTGGCTACACCTTC
.	TRBJ2-3	TRBD2	TRBV30	CAWIGIGAGSTDTQYF	TGTGCCTGGATAGGTATCGGAGCGGGGAGCACAGATACGCAGTATTTT
.	TRBJ1-5	.	TRBV28	CASSFGKRLRVAQPQHF	TGTGCCAGCAGTTTCGGTAAGCGTTTGAGGGTTGCTCAGCCCCAGCATTTT
.	TRBJ2-7	.	TRBV28	CASSLGGSYEQYF	TGTGCCAGCAGTTTAGGCGGTTCCTACGAGCAGTACTTC
.	TRBJ2-1	.	TRBV30	CAWSVDMYNEQFF	TGTGCCTGGAGTGTCGACATGTACAATGAGCAGTTCTTC